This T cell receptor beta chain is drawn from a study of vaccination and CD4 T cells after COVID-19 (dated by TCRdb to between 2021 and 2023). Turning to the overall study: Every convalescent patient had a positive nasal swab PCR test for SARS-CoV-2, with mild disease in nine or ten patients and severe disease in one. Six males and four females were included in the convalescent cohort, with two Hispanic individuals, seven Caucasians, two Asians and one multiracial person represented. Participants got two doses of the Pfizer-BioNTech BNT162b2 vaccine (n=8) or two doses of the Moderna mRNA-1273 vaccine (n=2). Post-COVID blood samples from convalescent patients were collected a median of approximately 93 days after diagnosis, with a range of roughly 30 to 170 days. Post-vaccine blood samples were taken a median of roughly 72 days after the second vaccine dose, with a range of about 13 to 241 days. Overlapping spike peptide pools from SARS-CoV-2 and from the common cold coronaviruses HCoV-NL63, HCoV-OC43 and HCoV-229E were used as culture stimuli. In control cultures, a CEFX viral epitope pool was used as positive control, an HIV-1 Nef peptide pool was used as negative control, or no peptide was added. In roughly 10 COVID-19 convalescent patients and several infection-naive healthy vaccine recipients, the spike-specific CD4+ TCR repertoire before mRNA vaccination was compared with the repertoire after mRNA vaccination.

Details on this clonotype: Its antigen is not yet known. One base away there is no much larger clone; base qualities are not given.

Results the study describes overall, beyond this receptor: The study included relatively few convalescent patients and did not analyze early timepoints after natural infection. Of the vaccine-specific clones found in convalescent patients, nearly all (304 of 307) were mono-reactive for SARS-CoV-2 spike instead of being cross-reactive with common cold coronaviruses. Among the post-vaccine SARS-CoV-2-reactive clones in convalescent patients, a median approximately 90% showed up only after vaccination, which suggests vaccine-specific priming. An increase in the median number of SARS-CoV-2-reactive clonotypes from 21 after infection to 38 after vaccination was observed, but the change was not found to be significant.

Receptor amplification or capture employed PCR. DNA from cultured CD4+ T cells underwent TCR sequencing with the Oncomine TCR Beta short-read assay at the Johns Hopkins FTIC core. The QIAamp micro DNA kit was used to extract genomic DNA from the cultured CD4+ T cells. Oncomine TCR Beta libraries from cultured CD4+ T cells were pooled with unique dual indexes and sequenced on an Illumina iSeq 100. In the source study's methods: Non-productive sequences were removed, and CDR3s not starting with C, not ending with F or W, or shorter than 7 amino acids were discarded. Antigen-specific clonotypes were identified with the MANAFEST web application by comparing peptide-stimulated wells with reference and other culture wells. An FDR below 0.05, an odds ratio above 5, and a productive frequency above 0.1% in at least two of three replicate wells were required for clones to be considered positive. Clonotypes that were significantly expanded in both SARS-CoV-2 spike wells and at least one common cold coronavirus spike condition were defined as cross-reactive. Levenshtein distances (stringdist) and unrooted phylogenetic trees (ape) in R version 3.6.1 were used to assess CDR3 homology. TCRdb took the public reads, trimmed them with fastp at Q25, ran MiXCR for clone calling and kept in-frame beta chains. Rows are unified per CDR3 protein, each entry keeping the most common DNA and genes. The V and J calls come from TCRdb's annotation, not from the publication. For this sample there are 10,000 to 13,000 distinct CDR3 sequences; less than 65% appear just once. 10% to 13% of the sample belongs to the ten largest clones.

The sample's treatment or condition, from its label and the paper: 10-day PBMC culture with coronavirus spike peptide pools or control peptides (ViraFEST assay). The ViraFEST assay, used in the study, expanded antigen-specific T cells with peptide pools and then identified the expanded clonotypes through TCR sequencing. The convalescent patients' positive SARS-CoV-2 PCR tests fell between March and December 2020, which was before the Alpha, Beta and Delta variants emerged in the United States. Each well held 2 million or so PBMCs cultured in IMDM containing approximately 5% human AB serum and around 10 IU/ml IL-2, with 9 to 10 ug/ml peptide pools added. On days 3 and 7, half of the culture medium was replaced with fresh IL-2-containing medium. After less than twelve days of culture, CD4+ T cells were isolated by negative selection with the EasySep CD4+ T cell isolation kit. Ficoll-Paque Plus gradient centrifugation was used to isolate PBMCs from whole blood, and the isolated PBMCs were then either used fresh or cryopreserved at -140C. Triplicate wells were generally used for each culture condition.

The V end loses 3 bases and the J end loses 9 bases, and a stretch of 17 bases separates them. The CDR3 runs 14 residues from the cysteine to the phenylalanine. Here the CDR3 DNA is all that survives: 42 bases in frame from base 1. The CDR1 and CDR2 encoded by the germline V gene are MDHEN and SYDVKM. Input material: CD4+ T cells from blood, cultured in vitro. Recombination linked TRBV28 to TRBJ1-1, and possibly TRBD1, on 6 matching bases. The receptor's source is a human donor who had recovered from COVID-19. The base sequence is TGTGCCAGCAGTTTGAGGGCAGGGGAGGTGAAAGCTTTCTTT. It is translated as CASSLRAGEVKAFF.